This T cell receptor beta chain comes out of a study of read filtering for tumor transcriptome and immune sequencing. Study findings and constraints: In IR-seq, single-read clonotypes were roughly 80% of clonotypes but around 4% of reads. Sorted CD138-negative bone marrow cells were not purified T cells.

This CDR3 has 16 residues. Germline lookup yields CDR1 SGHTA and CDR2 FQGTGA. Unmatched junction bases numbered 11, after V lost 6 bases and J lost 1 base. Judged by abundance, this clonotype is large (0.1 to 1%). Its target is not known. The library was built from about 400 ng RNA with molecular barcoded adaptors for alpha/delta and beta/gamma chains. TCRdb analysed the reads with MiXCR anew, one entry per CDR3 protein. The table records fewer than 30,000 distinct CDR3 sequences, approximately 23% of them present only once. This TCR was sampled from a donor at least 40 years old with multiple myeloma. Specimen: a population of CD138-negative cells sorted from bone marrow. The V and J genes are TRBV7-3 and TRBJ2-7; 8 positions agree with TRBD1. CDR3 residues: CASRDPGTGPSYEQYF. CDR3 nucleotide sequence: TGTGCCAGCAGGGACCCCGGGACAGGCCCTTCCTACGAGCAGTACTTC.